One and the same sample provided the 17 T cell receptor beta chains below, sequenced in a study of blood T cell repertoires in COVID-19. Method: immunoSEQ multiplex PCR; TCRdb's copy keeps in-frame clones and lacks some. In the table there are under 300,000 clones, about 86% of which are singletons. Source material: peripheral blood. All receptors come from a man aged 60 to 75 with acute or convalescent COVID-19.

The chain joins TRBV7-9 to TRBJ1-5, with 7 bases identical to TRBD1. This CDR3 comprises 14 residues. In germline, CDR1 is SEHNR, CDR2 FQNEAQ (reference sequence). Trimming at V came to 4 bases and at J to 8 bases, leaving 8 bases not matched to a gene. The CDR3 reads CASSSTGPDEPQHF. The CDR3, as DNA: TGTGCCAGCAGCTCGACAGGGCCCGATGAGCCCCAGCATTTT.

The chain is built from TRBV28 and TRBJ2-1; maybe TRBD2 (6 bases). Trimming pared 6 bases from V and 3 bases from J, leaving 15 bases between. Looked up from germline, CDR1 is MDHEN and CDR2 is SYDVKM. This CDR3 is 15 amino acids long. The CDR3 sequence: CASRWSSGSYNEQFF. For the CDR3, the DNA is TGTGCCAGCAGATGGAGTAGCGGAAGCTACAATGAGCAGTTCTTC.

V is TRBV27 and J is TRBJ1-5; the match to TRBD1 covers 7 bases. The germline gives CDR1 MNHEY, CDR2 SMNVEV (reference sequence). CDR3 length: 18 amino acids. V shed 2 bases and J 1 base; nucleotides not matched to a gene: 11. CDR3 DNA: TGTGCCAGCAGTTTAAGGCGACAGGGAAAAGTCAGCAATCAGCCCCAGCATTTT. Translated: CASSLRRQGKVSNQPQHF.

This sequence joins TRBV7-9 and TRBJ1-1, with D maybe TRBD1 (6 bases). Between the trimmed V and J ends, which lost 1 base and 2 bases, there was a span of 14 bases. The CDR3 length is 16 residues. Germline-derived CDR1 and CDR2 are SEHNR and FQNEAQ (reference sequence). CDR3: CASSLGSGAFNTEAFF. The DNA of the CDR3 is TGTGCCAGCAGCTTAGGGTCAGGGGCCTTTAACACTGAAGCTTTCTTT.

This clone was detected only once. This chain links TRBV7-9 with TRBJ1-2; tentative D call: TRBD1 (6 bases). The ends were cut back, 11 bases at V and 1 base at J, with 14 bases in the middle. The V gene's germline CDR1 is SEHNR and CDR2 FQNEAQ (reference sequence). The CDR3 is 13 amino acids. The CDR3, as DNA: TGTGCCGGTGAGGGGGACCTTAACTATGGCTACACCTTC. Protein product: CAGEGDLNYGYTF.

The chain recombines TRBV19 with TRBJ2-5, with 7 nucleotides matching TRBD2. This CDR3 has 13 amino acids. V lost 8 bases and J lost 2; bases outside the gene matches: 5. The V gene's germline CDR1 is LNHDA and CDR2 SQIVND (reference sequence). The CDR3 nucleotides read TGTGCCAGTTCGCGGGGACTACAAGAGACCCAGTACTTC. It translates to CASSRGLQETQYF.

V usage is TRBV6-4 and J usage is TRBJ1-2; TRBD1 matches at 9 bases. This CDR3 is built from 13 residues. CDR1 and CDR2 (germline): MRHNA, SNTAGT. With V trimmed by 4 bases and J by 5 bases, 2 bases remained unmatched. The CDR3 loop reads CASSADRGYGYTF. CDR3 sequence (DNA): TGTGCCAGCAGTGCCGACAGGGGGTATGGCTACACCTTC.

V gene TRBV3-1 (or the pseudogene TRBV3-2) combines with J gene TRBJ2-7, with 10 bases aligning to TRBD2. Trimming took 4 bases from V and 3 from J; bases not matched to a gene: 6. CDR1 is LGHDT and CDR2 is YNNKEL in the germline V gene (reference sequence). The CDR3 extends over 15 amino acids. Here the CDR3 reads CASSPWTSGNYEQYF. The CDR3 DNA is TGTGCCAGCAGCCCCTGGACTAGCGGAAACTACGAGCAGTACTTC.

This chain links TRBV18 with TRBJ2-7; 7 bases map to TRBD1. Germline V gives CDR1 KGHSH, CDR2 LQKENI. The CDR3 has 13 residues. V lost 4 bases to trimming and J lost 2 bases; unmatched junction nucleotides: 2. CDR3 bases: TGTGCCAGCTCACTGGGACAGACCTACGAGCAGTACTTC. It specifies CASSLGQTYEQYF.

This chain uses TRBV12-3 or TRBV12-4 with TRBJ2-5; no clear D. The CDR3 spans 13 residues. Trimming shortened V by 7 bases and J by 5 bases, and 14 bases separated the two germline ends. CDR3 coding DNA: TGTGCCAGCACTATAACTGCCTACGAGACCCAGTACTTC. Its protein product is CASTITAYETQYF.

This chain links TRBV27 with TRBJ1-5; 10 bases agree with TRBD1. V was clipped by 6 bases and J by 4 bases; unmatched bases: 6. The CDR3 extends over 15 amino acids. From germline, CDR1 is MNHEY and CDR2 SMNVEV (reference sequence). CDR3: CASRRTGGVNQPQHF. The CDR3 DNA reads TGTGCCAGCAGACGGACAGGGGGGGTTAATCAGCCCCAGCATTTT.

For the CDR3, the DNA is TGTGCCTGGAGTCCCCGACTAGCGGGAGGGCCAGATACGCAGTATTTT. Its protein is CAWSPRLAGGPDTQYF. The V gene is TRBV30, the J gene TRBJ2-3, with TRBD2 matching over 14 bases. The length of the CDR3 is 16 residues. Per the germline V gene, CDR1 is GTSNPN and CDR2 is SVGIG (reference sequence). The ends lost 2 bases at V and 4 bases at J; junction bases unmatched: 5.

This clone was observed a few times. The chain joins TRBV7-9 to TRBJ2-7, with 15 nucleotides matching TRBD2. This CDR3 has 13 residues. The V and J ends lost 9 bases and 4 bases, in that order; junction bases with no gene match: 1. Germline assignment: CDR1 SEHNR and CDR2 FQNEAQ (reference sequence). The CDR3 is CASGTSGRYEQYF. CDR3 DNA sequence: TGTGCCAGTGGGACTAGCGGGAGGTACGAGCAGTACTTC. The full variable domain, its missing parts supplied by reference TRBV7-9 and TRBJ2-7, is DTGVSQNPRHKITKRGQNVTFRCDPISEHNRLYWYRQTLGQGPEFLTYFQNEAQLEKSRLLSDRFSAERPKGSFSTLEIQRTEQGDSAMYLCASGTSGRYEQYFGPGTRLTVT.

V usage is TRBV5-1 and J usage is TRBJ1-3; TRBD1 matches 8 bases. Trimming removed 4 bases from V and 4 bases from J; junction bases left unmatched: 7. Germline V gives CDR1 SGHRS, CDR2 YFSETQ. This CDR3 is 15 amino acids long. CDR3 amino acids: CASSPRTGTGNTIYF. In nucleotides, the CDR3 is TGCGCCAGCAGCCCCCGGACAGGGACGGGAAACACCATATATTTT.

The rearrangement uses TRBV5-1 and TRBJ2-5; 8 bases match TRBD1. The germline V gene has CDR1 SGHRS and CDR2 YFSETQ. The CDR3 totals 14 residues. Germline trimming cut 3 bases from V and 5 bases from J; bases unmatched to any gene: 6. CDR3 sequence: CASSSQGARETQYF. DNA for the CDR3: TGCGCCAGCAGCTCCCAGGGGGCCAGGGAGACCCAGTACTTC.

CDR3 sequence reads: CASRTGTTTYEQYF. The CDR3 DNA follows: TGTGCCAGCAGGACCGGGACTACGACCTACGAGCAGTACTTC. V and J are TRBV6-5 and TRBJ2-7, with 7 bases that match TRBD2. The V gene end was trimmed by 6 bases and the J gene end by 2 bases; junction bases not matched to a gene: 7. The CDR3 runs to 14 residues. The germline gives CDR1 MNHEY, CDR2 SVGAGI.

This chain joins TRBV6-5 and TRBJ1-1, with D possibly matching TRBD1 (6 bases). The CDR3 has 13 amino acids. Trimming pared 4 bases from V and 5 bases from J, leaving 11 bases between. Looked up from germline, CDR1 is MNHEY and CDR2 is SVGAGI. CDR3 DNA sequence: TGTGCCAGCAGTTCAGGGGCCCGAACTGAAGCTTTCTTT. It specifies CASSSGARTEAFF.